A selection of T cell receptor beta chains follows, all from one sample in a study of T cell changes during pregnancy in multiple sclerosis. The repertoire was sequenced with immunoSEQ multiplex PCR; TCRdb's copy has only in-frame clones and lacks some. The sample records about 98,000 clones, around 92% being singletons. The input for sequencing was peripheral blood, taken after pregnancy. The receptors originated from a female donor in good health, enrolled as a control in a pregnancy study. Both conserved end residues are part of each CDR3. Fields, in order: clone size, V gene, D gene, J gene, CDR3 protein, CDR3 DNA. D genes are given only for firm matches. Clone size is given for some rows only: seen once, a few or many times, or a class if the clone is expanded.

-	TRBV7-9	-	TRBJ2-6	CASSEGDSGANVLTF	TGTGCCAGCAGCGAAGGAGACTCTGGGGCCAACGTCCTGACTTTC
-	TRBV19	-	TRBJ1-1	CASSIHGGGTEAFF	TGTGCCAGTAGTATCCACGGTGGAGGCACTGAAGCTTTCTTT
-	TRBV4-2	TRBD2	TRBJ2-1	CASSQPLAASYNEQFF	TGTGCCAGCAGCCAGCCACTAGCGGCCTCCTACAATGAGCAGTTCTTC
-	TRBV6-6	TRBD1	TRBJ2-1	CASSYWTGGSNEQFF	TGTGCCAGCAGTTACTGGACAGGGGGTAGCAATGAGCAGTTCTTC
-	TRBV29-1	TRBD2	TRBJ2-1	CSPQGPSGSGGSYNEQFF	TGCAGCCCCCAGGGGCCTAGCGGGAGTGGCGGGTCCTACAATGAGCAGTTCTTC
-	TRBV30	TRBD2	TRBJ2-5	CAWSSGLAGQETQYF	TGTGCCTGGAGTTCGGGACTAGCGGGGCAAGAGACCCAGTACTTC
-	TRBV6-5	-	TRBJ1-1	CASGPVLNTEAFF	TGTGCCAGCGGCCCAGTCTTGAACACTGAAGCTTTCTTT
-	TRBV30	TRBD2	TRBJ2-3	CAWRRTGGDTQYF	TGTGCCTGGAGAAGGACGGGGGGAGATACGCAGTATTTT
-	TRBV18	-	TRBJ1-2	CASSPAEGTYGYTF	TGTGCCAGCTCACCGGCAGAGGGAACCTATGGCTACACCTTC
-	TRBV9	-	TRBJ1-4	CASSEGGVNEKLFF	TGTGCCAGCAGCGAGGGGGGGGTTAATGAAAAACTGTTTTTT
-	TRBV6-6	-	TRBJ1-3	CASSLTTTGNTIYF	TGTGCCAGCAGTTTGACAACAACTGGAAACACCATATATTTT
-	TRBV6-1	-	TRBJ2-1	CASSESQGYAYNEQFF	TGTGCCAGCAGCGAATCCCAGGGGTACGCCTACAATGAGCAGTTCTTC
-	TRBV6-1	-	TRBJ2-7	CASSESVRASFPQYF	TGTGCCAGCAGTGAATCGGTCAGGGCCTCCTTCCCGCAGTACTTC
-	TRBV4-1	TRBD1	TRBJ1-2	CASSQGGTAYGYTF	TGCGCCAGCAGCCAAGGGGGGACAGCCTATGGCTACACCTTC
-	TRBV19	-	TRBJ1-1	CASSIDTMNTEAFF	TGTGCCAGTAGTATAGACACAATGAACACTGAAGCTTTCTTT
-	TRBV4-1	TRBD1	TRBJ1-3	CASSRILTGAGNTIYF	TGCGCCAGCAGCCGAATCCTGACAGGGGCTGGAAACACCATATATTTT
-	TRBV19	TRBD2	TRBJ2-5	CASSKVSGVVQETQYF	TGTGCCAGTAGTAAGGTTAGCGGGGTTGTCCAAGAGACCCAGTACTTC
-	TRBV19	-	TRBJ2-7	CASSSGQNYEQYF	TGTGCCAGTAGTTCCGGACAGAACTACGAGCAGTACTTC
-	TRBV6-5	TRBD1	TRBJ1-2	CASSPGQGGYTF	TGTGCCAGCAGTCCCGGACAGGGCGGCTACACCTTC
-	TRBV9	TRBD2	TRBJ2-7	CASSNRLAGVYEQYF	TGTGCCAGCAGCAACAGACTAGCGGGAGTATACGAGCAGTACTTC
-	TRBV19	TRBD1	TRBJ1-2	CASSFTSGTAIYGYTF	TGTGCCAGTAGTTTTACTTCCGGGACAGCCATCTATGGCTACACCTTC
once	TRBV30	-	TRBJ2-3	CAWSDNLGRGLDTQYF	TGTGCCTGGAGCGACAACCTTGGGCGGGGGCTGGATACGCAGTATTTT
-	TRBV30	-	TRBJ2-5	CAWRREVETQYF	TGTGCCTGGAGGAGGGAGGTCGAGACCCAGTACTTC
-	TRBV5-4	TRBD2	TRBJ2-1	CASSWGTINNEQFF	TGTGCCAGCAGCTGGGGGACTATCAACAATGAGCAGTTCTTC
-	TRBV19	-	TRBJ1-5	CASKGGAGNQPQHF	TGTGCCAGTAAAGGGGGAGCGGGAAATCAGCCCCAGCATTTT
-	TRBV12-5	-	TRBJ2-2	CASAIYRTNTGELFF	TGTGCTAGTGCCATTTATAGAACGAACACCGGGGAGCTGTTTTTT
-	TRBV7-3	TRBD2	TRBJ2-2	CASSLAGRTGELFF	TGTGCCAGCAGCCTAGCGGGTCGAACCGGGGAGCTGTTTTTT
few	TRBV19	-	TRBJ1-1	CASSHRGGMNTEAFF	TGTGCCAGTAGCCACAGAGGAGGGATGAACACTGAAGCTTTCTTT
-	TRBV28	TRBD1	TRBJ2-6	CASRKAGTGMPSGANVLTF	TGTGCCAGCAGGAAAGCCGGGACAGGGATGCCCTCTGGGGCCAACGTCCTGACTTTC
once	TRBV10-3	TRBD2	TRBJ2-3	CATTEGLAGDTQYF	TGTGCCACCACAGAGGGACTAGCGGGAGATACGCAGTATTTT
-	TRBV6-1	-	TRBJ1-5	CASSDRRRQYNQPQHF	TGTGCCAGCAGTGATCGCCGTAGACAGTACAATCAGCCCCAGCATTTT
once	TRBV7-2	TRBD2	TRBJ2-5	CASSLYRGRAQETQYF	TGTGCCAGCAGCTTGTATCGCGGGAGGGCCCAAGAGACCCAGTACTTC
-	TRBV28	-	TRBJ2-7	CASQDSYHEQYF	TGTGCCAGCCAGGACAGTTACCACGAGCAGTACTTC
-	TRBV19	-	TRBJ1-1	CASSNSGGVNTEAFF	TGTGCCAGTAGTAATTCGGGAGGGGTGAACACTGAAGCTTTCTTT
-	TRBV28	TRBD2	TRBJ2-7	CASSPGLAGNEQYF	TGTGCCAGCAGCCCGGGACTAGCGGGCAACGAGCAGTACTTC
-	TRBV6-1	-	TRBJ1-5	CASSEAFDQPQHF	TGTGCCAGCAGTGAAGCCTTTGATCAGCCCCAGCATTTT
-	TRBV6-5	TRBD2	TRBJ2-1	CASSFSGGAGEQFF	TGTGCCAGCAGTTTTAGCGGGGGGGCCGGTGAGCAGTTCTTC
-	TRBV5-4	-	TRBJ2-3	CASSAGGVTRVGDTQYF	TGTGCCAGCAGCGCCGGGGGAGTTACTAGGGTGGGAGATACGCAGTATTTT